Sequencing of this TCR beta chain was carried out in a study of control samples from healthy donors and cancer patients. Assay: immunoSEQ multiplex PCR; the TCRdb copy retains only in-frame clones and omits some. The repertoire holds around 30,000 clones, with just over 90% as singletons. This CDR3 has 13 amino acids. Trimming removed 3 bases from V and 3 bases from J, with 8 bases in between. Germline V CDR1 and CDR2: SGHTA, FQGNSA. This clone was seen more than once but under ten times. The clonotype comes from a man between 45 and 60 years old with lung cancer. Sequencing was carried out using PBMCs. The gene calls are TRBV7-2 and TRBJ1-1; perhaps TRBD1 as D (6 bases). CDR3 sequence (DNA): TGTGCCAGCAGCTTCACAGGGTACACTGAAGCTTTCTTT. It encodes CASSFTGYTEAFF. Variable domain in full (rest from reference TRBV7-2 and TRBJ1-1): GAGVSQSPSNKVTEKGKDVELRCDPISGHTALYWYRQSLGQGLEFLIYFQGNSAPDKSGLPSDRFSAERTGGSVSTLTIQRTQQEDSAVYLCASSFTGYTEAFFGQGTRLTVV.